The 5 T cell receptor beta chains presented below share a single source sample, sequenced in a study of blood T cell repertoires in COVID-19. Sequencing was performed with immunoSEQ multiplex PCR; in TCRdb, only in-frame clones are kept and a portion is missing. Altogether about 130,000 clones are present, around four fifths being singletons, with the ten largest covering 18%. The sample was PBMCs or T cells enriched from blood (not recorded which). The source is a man aged 25-45 years who had recovered from COVID-19.

The V gene is TRBV19, the J gene TRBJ2-2; tentative D call: TRBD2 (6 bases). The CDR3 is 13 residues long. Germline assignment: CDR1 LNHDA and CDR2 SQIVND (reference sequence). V dropped 10 bases and J dropped 7 bases, with 16 bases sitting between them. CDR3 residues: CATAGRGNGELFF. The CDR3 DNA reads TGTGCCACCGCCGGGAGAGGAAACGGGGAGCTGTTTTTT.

V gene TRBV29-1 combines with J gene TRBJ2-1, with a possible D match to TRBD1 (5 bases). Germline V gene lookup returns CDR1 SQVTM and CDR2 ANQGSEA. The CDR3 runs to 11 residues. V lost 3 bases to trimming and J lost 9 bases, with 9 bases between them. The CDR3 DNA follows: TGCAGCGTTGATTCAGGGCTTGAGCAGTTCTTC. As protein: CSVDSGLEQFF.

This chain connects TRBV4-1 to TRBJ1-4; 7 bases match TRBD1. This CDR3 is built from 16 residues. Germline V CDR1 and CDR2: MGHRA, YSYEKL. V lost 2 bases to trimming and J lost 2 bases; unmatched junction nucleotides: 5. The CDR3 sequence: CASSQRGGGTNEKLFF. CDR3 sequence (DNA): TGCGCCAGCAGCCAACGAGGGGGCGGGACTAATGAAAAACTGTTTTTT.

The genes are TRBV7-3 and TRBJ1-1; no firm D call. The germline V and J ends were trimmed by 1 base and 2 bases, with 8 bases remaining between them. The CDR3 is 14 amino acids. Germline CDR1 is SGHTA and CDR2 is FQGTGA. In DNA form, the CDR3 reads TGTGCCAGCAGCTTAAGTCAACTCAACACTGAAGCTTTCTTT. Its translation is CASSLSQLNTEAFF.

V is TRBV11-2 and J is TRBJ1-2; D might be TRBD1 (5 bases). V lost 7 bases and J lost 8, with 23 bases in between. The CDR3 length is 15 residues. Germline values: CDR1 SGHAT, CDR2 FQNNGV. The CDR3: CASTRRGRTEAGYTF. DNA for the CDR3: TGTGCCAGCACCCGCCGGGGGAGGACTGAAGCGGGCTACACCTTC.